The 4 T cell receptor beta chains in this list originate from one sample, sequenced in a study of spatial heterogeneity in lung cancer. TCRdb itself ran the 5' RACE reads through MiXCR, one entry per CDR3 protein. The sample includes roughly 25,000 distinct CDR3 sequences, over 6% seen only once; the top ten take roughly an eighth. Documented time point: sample taken at primary tumor resection. The sequences come from PBMCs, collected at surgery. The receptor source for this set is a male donor with early-stage non-small cell lung cancer.

This clonotype has a count of ten or more. This rearrangement joins TRBV5-1 to TRBJ2-1; D ambiguous. The CDR3 length is 16 residues. Germline CDR1 is SGHRS and CDR2 is YFSETQ. V was clipped by 6 bases and J by 1 base, with 17 bases between them. The CDR3: CASKVAPYYSYNEQFF. The CDR3 nucleotides read TGCGCCAGCAAGGTTGCCCCCTATTATTCCTACAATGAGCAGTTCTTC.

The V call is TRBV27, the J call TRBJ1-6; unclear D gene. Germline V gives CDR1 MNHEY, CDR2 SMNVEV (reference sequence). The CDR3 runs to 14 residues. The V gene lost 2 bases and the J gene lost 8 bases, with 10 bases spanning the gap. The CDR3 nucleotides read TGTGCCAGCAGTTTAATGCGGGATGATTCACCCCTCCACTTT. The encoded protein is CASSLMRDDSPLHF.

At least ten counts were recorded for this clonotype. J is TRBJ2-3 and V is TRBV7-9; 8 nucleotides agree with TRBD1. CDR1 is SEHNR, CDR2 FQNEAQ, per germline (reference sequence). This CDR3 region has 15 residues. With 5 bases clipped from V and 2 bases from J, the junction kept 6 bases outside the gene matches. The CDR3 DNA reads as TGTGCCAGCAGCCAGCCAGGGGGCGACACAGATACGCAGTATTTT. The encoded protein is CASSQPGGDTDTQYF.

The J gene is TRBJ1-2, the V gene TRBV20-1; 10 bases map to TRBD1. V shed 5 bases, J shed 4 bases, and the junction held 4 bases outside the gene matches. CDR3 size: 13 residues. CDR1 and CDR2 (germline): DFQATT, SNEGSKA (reference sequence). CDR3: CSAVTGGVYGYTF. The CDR3 nucleotides are TGCAGTGCTGTGACAGGGGGCGTCTATGGCTACACCTTC.